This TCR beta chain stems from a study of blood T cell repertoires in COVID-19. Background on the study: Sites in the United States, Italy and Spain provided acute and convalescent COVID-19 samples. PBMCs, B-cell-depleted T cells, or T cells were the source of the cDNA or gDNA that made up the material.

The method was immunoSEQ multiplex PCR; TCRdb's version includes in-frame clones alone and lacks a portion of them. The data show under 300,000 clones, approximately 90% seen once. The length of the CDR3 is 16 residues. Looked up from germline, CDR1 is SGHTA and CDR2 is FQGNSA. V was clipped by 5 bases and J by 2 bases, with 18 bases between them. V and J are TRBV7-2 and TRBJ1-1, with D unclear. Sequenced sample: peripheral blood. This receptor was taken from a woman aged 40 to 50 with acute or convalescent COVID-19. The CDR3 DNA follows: TGTGCCAGCAGCAGCTCCGGGGTCTTTCTTAACACTGAAGCTTTCTTT. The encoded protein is CASSSSGVFLNTEAFF.